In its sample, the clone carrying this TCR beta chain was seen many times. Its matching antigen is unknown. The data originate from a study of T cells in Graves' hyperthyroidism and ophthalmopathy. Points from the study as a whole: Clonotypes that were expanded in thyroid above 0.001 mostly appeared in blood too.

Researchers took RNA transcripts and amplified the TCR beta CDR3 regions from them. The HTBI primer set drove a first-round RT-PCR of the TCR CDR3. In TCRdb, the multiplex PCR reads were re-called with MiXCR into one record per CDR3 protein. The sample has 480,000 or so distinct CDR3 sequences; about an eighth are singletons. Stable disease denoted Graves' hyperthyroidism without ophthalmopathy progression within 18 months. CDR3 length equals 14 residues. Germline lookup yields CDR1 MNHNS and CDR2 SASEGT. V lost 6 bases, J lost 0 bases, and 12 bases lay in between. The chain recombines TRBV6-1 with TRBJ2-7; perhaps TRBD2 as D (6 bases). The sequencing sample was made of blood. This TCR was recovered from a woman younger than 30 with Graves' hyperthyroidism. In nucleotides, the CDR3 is TGTGCCAGCAGGAAAGCGGGTAGCTCCTACGAGCAGTACTTC. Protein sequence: CASRKAGSSYEQYF.